In its sample, the clone carrying this T cell receptor beta chain was seen many times. No antigen is known for it. The entry originates in a study of T cells in Graves' hyperthyroidism and ophthalmopathy. General study points: Within blood appeared most thyroid clonotypes that had expanded above 0.001. Ophthalmopathy was separated from stable hyperthyroidism by a 13 V-J model.

There were TCR beta CDR3 regions amplified from RNA transcripts. The HTBI primer set served for first-round RT-PCR of the TCR CDR3. TCRdb re-called the multiplex PCR reads with MiXCR, one entry per CDR3 protein. Seen here are 350,000 to 450,000 distinct CDR3 sequences, roughly 13% observed once, and the top ten hold approximately 10%. V trimming: 0 bases; J trimming: 0 bases; junction bases outside the gene matches: 5. The CDR3 covers 16 residues. CDR1 is DFQATT, CDR2 SNEGSKA, per germline (reference sequence). The chain couples TRBV20-1 to TRBJ2-1, with 7 positions matching TRBD2. The clonotype originates from a woman in her sixties with Graves' hyperthyroidism. Sequenced material: blood. Here the CDR3 DNA reads TGCAGTGCTAGAGATCCCAGGACTAGCTCCTACAATGAGCAGTTCTTC. Its protein is CSARDPRTSSYNEQFF.